A single T cell receptor (beta chain) is shown here with its context. The antigen remains undetermined. The sample comes from a study of T cells in Graves' hyperthyroidism and ophthalmopathy. Amplification of TCR beta CDR3 regions was performed using RNA transcripts as template. A first-round RT-PCR of the TCR CDR3 used the HTBI primer set. One entry per CDR3 protein, called by TCRdb with MiXCR from the multiplex PCR reads. The sample holds about 320,000 distinct CDR3 sequences; 15% to 20% are singletons and the top ten take around 33%. With 4 bases removed from V and 0 bases from J, the gap between germline ends came to 8 bases. CDR3 length: 13 amino acids. CDR1 is SGDLS and CDR2 is YYNGEE in the germline V gene. Regarding the study as a whole: Separation of ophthalmopathy from stable hyperthyroidism was achieved by a 13 V-J model. Peripheral blood also featured most of the thyroid clonotypes expanded above 0.001.

Uncontrolled infection, other autoimmune disease, pregnancy or lactation barred patients from enrollment. The PBMCs had their origin in around 9.1 ml of fresh peripheral blood. The chain is built from TRBV9 and TRBJ2-7; D is unclear. Sequencing was carried out using blood. The clonotype comes from a man aged 25 to 45 with Graves' hyperthyroidism. The CDR3 DNA sequence: TGTGCCAGCAGCAGAGACGCCTCCTACGAGCAGTACTTC. Its translation: CASSRDASYEQYF.